This TCR beta chain was recorded in a study of blood T cell repertoires in COVID-19. In the study overall: Specimens from acute and convalescent COVID-19 originated in the United States, Italy and Spain. The cDNA or gDNA used as material had been derived from T cells, B-cell-depleted T cells, or PBMCs.

Per the original data handling: The authors estimated nucleated cell counts from reference gene primer amplification. Some clones are missing from TCRdb's copy, which holds only in-frame ones; the method was immunoSEQ multiplex PCR. V and J calls and clone size are given by that table; D and trimming were obtained from the DNA. The data show about 88,000 clones, around 90% seen once. V lost 2 bases and J lost 3, with 11 bases in between. Looked up from germline, CDR1 is MNHEY and CDR2 is SVGAGI. The length of the CDR3 is 15 residues. This TCR was recovered from a man younger than 35 with COVID-19, enrolled during active disease. Sequencing input: peripheral blood. The chain employs TRBV6-5 and TRBJ1-5; D call uncertain. The CDR3 sequence: CASSYIGVHNQPQHF. The CDR3 DNA follows: TGTGCCAGCAGTTACATAGGAGTCCACAATCAGCCCCAGCATTTT.